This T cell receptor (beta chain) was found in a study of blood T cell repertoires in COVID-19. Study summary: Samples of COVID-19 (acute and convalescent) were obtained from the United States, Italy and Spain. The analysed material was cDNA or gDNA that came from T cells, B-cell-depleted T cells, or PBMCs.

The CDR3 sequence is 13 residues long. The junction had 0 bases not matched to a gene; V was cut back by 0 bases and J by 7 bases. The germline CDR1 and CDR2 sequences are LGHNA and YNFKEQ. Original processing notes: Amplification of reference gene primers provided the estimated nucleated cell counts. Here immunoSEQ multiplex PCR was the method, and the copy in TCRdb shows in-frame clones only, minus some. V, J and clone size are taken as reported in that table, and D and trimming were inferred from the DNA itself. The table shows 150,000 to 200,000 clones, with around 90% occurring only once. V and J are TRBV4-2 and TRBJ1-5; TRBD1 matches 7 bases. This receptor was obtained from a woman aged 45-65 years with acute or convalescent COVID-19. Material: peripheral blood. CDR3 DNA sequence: TGTGCCAGCAGCCAAGAAGGGGGCCAGCCCCAGCATTTT. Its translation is CASSQEGGQPQHF.